Listed below are T cell receptor beta chains from one sample, sequenced in a study of shared clonotypes between healthy human individuals. The data were produced by immunoSEQ multiplex PCR, yet TCRdb's version contains in-frame clones alone and is incomplete. In the table there are about 2.1 million clones, 93% of which are singletons. The sample was naive CD8+ T cells from PBMCs. The receptors derive from a man aged 18 to 30 in good health. Some clones in this sample may be carry-over from other donors' samples. Both conserved end residues are part of each CDR3. The D gene is left open where the match is weak.

TRBV30	NA	TRBJ2-5	TGTGCCTGGAGTGTACAAGGTGGGCGGGAAGAGACCCAGTACTTC	CAWSVQGGREETQYF
TRBV28	TRBD2	TRBJ2-7	TGTGCCAGCAGTTCAGTAGCGGGTTTGCTTCCCTACGAGCAGTACTTC	CASSSVAGLLPYEQYF
TRBV28	NA	TRBJ2-7	TGTGCCAGCAGTCCGGACGGAACCTACGAGCAGTACTTC	CASSPDGTYEQYF
TRBV5-1	NA	TRBJ2-1	TGCGCCAGCAGCCCACCCCAGGTGGGGAACCAAGGCAATGAGCAGTTCTTC	CASSPPQVGNQGNEQFF
TRBV9	TRBD1	TRBJ2-7	TGTGCCAGCAGCGGGGGGTGGGACAGTTCCTACGAGCAGTACTTC	CASSGGWDSSYEQYF
TRBV11-2	TRBD2	TRBJ2-3	TGTGCCAGCAGCTTAGGCGGGAGGAACACAGATACGCAGTATTTT	CASSLGGRNTDTQYF
TRBV14	NA	TRBJ2-6	TGTGCCAGCAGCCTTAGGGTAACTGGGGCCAACGTCCTGACTTTC	CASSLRVTGANVLTF
TRBV27	NA	TRBJ2-3	TGTGCCAGCAGTTTCAGGACCACAGATACGCAGTATTTT	CASSFRTTDTQYF
TRBV11-2	NA	TRBJ2-3	TGTGCCAGCAGCTTAGTCCAACGGACCACAGATACGCAGTATTTT	CASSLVQRTTDTQYF
TRBV14	NA	TRBJ2-4	TGTGCCAGCAGCCAAGAGATCCCGGGATCCCAAGGGGACATTCAGTACTTC	CASSQEIPGSQGDIQYF
TRBV7-3	NA	TRBJ2-7	TGTGCCAGCAGCTTGAGCGGCAGCGGCTACGAGCAGTACTTC	CASSLSGSGYEQYF
TRBV19	NA	TRBJ1-4	TGTGCCAGTAGTACCGACCGGGGTAGAAATGAAAAACTGTTTTTT	CASSTDRGRNEKLFF
TRBV11-2	TRBD2	TRBJ2-5	TGTGCCAGCAGCTCCTTCGGGACTAGCGGGGGAAAGGCGCGAGAGACCCAGTACTTC	CASSSFGTSGGKARETQYF
TRBV9	NA	TRBJ2-7	TGTGCCAGCAGCGTCCTTGGACAGCCCCACGAGCAGTACTTC	CASSVLGQPHEQYF
TRBV18	NA	TRBJ2-3	TGTGCCAGCTCACCTAACTCAGCGGGCATCACAGATACGCAGTATTTT	CASSPNSAGITDTQYF
TRBV6-1	NA	TRBJ2-7	TGTGCCAGCAGTGAAGATGACGGACCCTACGAGCAGTACTTC	CASSEDDGPYEQYF
TRBV7-2	NA	TRBJ2-7	TGTGCCAGCAGCTTAAGGCTAACCCCCGAGCAGTACTTC	CASSLRLTPEQYF
TRBV28	NA	TRBJ2-2	TGTGCCAGCAGCACGACAGTTGTGAACACCGGGGAGCTGTTTTTT	CASSTTVVNTGELFF